This paragraph reports one TCR beta chain. Unmatched junction bases numbered 5, after V lost 5 bases and J lost 1 base. Germline V gene lookup returns CDR1 SGHVS and CDR2 FQNEAQ. The CDR3 has 14 amino acids. The sample belongs to a study of OX40 agonist ivuxolimab in advanced cancers. Method: immunoSEQ multiplex PCR; TCRdb's copy keeps in-frame clones and lacks some. The data contain 60,000 to 75,000 clones, almost 95% of them seen just once; the ten biggest clones take up around an eighth. The sample was CD4+ or CD8+ T cells sorted from blood, taken in a trial of the OX40 agonist ivuxolimab. The rearrangement uses TRBV7-8 and TRBJ2-7; 7 bases line up with TRBD2. The origin of this receptor is an adult with an advanced solid tumor such as melanoma, head and neck, liver or kidney cancer. The CDR3 DNA sequence: TGTGCCAGCAGCACACCGGGACTATCCTACGAGCAGTACTTC. Translating gives CASSTPGLSYEQYF.